This is a list of T cell receptor beta chains from one sample in a study of cytomegalovirus exposure and HLA in healthy donors. Produced via immunoSEQ multiplex PCR; TCRdb's table is partial and in-frame only. The data show 100,000 to 150,000 clones, over 70% seen once. The specimen was PBMCs. The origin of the receptors is a man between 40 and 49 years old in good health and CMV-seropositive. Both conserved end residues are part of each CDR3.

CDR3 protein: CASSPPILAQETQYF
V gene: TRBV11-2
J gene: TRBJ2-5
CDR3 length: 15

CDR3 protein: CASSSGLMNTEAFF
V gene: TRBV5-1
J gene: TRBJ1-1
CDR3 length: 14

CDR3 protein: CASSLTVAGGGRGQYF
V gene: TRBV7-2
J gene: TRBJ2-7
CDR3 length: 16

CDR3 protein: CASSPWGLAGIQSTDTQYF
V gene: TRBV7-2
J gene: TRBJ2-3
CDR3 length: 19

CDR3 protein: CASSSGWTDSNQPQHF
V gene: TRBV7-9
J gene: TRBJ1-5
CDR3 length: 16

CDR3 protein: CASSTSGGLYNEQFF
V gene: TRBV7-2
J gene: TRBJ2-1
CDR3 length: 15

CDR3 protein: CSVSDGEKLFF
V gene: TRBV29-1
J gene: TRBJ1-4
CDR3 length: 11

CDR3 protein: CASSPRLAGEGQFF
V gene: TRBV4-2
J gene: TRBJ2-1
CDR3 length: 14

CDR3 protein: CASSQDGTLNLEQYF
V gene: TRBV4-3
J gene: TRBJ2-7
CDR3 length: 15

CDR3 protein: CASSPDRAVQPQHF
V gene: TRBV7-9
J gene: TRBJ1-5
CDR3 length: 14